Presented here are 11 T cell receptor beta chains from one specimen sequenced in a study of monozygotic twins with cystic fibrosis. Repertoires were generated with immunoSEQ multiplex PCR, while TCRdb's copy carries only in-frame clones and drops some. The sample lists under 20,000 clones; approximately 97% were seen once. Sequencing was performed on blood. These receptor sequences come from a woman aged 25 to 39 with cystic fibrosis.

This clone has just one count. In nucleotides, the CDR3 is TGTGCCAGCAGCGCGGGACAGAACTACGAGCAGTACTTC. This codes for CASSAGQNYEQYF. The chain couples TRBV7-8 to TRBJ2-7; D might be TRBD1 (7 bases). V was cut by 5 bases and J by 3 bases, with 11 bases left in between. The CDR3 is 13 amino acids. Germline loops: CDR1 SGHVS, CDR2 FQNEAQ.

J is TRBJ2-7 and V is TRBV10-3; weak D call: TRBD2 (5 bases). The CDR3 length is 13 residues. With 7 bases removed from V and 5 bases from J, the gap between germline ends came to 15 bases. Germline CDR1 ENHRY, CDR2 SYGVKD. CDR3 sequence reads: CAIKGASLDEQYF. The CDR3, as DNA: TGTGCCATCAAGGGTGCTTCACTAGACGAGCAGTACTTC.

The chain's CDR3 is CASSLSVYGYTF. DNA for the CDR3: TGTGCCAGCAGTTTATCAGTTTATGGCTACACCTTC. The rearrangement uses TRBV28 and TRBJ1-2, with unresolved D. V was pared by 1 base and J by 5 bases, with 5 bases between. Germline V lookup: CDR1 MDHEN, CDR2 SYDVKM. This CDR3 spans 12 amino acids.

The rearrangement uses TRBV27 and TRBJ2-7, with D possibly being TRBD1 (6 bases). V lost 2 bases and J 6 bases, leaving 14 bases between the germline ends. This CDR3 contains 14 residues. Per the germline V gene, CDR1 is MNHEY and CDR2 is SMNVEV (reference sequence). The CDR3 spells CASSLTRGEGEQYF. The CDR3 coding sequence is TGTGCCAGCAGTTTAACCAGGGGTGAGGGCGAGCAGTACTTC.

The chain carries TRBV7-9 and TRBJ1-1; TRBD1 matches at 10 bases. Germline CDR1 is SEHNR and CDR2 is FQNEAQ (reference sequence). The CDR3 spans 17 residues. The J segment lost 3 bases and the V segment lost 4 bases, leaving 11 bases of the junction unmatched. CDR3 coding DNA: TGTGCCAGCAGCTGGTCGTGGACAGGGGGTGTCGACACTGAAGCTTTCTTT. This translates into CASSWSWTGGVDTEAFF. The whole variable domain, filled in from reference TRBV7-9 and TRBJ1-1, reads DTGVSQNPRHKITKRGQNVTFRCDPISEHNRLYWYRQTLGQGPEFLTYFQNEAQLEKSRLLSDRFSAERPKGSFSTLEIQRTEQGDSAMYLCASSWSWTGGVDTEAFFGQGTRLTVV.

The V call is TRBV6-1, the J call TRBJ2-6; D gene uncertain. CDR1 is MNHNS, CDR2 SASEGT, per germline. The V end was cut by 1 base, the J end by 0 bases, with 7 bases between. The CDR3 has 16 amino acids. Here the CDR3 reads CASSEVILSGANVLTF. The CDR3 DNA reads as TGTGCCAGCAGTGAAGTTATACTCTCTGGGGCCAACGTCCTGACTTTC.

The rearrangement joins TRBV10-3 to TRBJ1-2; TRBD1 matches at 10 bases. With V trimmed by 6 bases and J by 5 bases, 21 bases remained unmatched. Germline CDR1 reads ENHRY; CDR2 reads SYGVKD. This CDR3 spans 19 amino acids. The CDR3 sequence: CAISAGGGTGDTTGYGYTF. The CDR3, as DNA: TGTGCCATCAGCGCTGGGGGAGGGACAGGGGATACCACCGGGTATGGCTACACCTTC.

This chain connects TRBV5-1 to TRBJ2-1, with D possibly being TRBD1 or TRBD2 (6 bases each). This CDR3 spans 15 amino acids. With 6 bases removed from V and 5 bases from J, the gap between germline ends came to 18 bases. Germline V lookup: CDR1 SGHRS, CDR2 YFSETQ. CDR3 sequence (DNA): TGCGCCAGCACTAGGACGGGGGCCACCAACAATGAGCAGTTCTTC. This gives the protein CASTRTGATNNEQFF.

V gene TRBV19 combines with J gene TRBJ1-2; D perhaps matches TRBD1 (5 bases). V was shortened by 5 bases and J by 7 bases, with 17 bases between the two germline ends. CDR3 length: 14 residues. Looked up from germline, CDR1 is LNHDA and CDR2 is SQIVND (reference sequence). CDR3: CASSGQEGKRGYTF. CDR3 nucleotide sequence: TGTGCCAGTAGTGGGCAGGAGGGGAAGCGTGGCTACACCTTC.

This sequence joins TRBV6-6 and TRBJ2-5, with TRBD1 matching 8 bases. V trimming: 6 bases; J trimming: 5 bases; junction bases outside the gene matches: 11. From germline, CDR1 is MNHNY and CDR2 SVGAGI (reference sequence). This CDR3 has 15 residues. The CDR3 DNA reads as TGTGCCAGCAGATGGGGTGGACAGGGTCGGGAGACCCAGTACTTC. Its translation is CASRWGGQGRETQYF.

The V gene is TRBV18, the J gene TRBJ1-5, with 10 bases aligning to TRBD1. V lost 3 bases to trimming and J lost 2 bases; unmatched junction nucleotides: 4. Per the germline V gene, CDR1 is KGHSH and CDR2 is LQKENI. The CDR3 is 16 residues long. This CDR3 is CASSPGQGIGNQPQHF. DNA for the CDR3: TGTGCCAGCTCACCGGGACAGGGGATTGGCAATCAGCCCCAGCATTTT.